The 23 T cell receptor beta chains below were found in one sample sequenced in a study of CD8 T cells in ankylosing spondylitis. TCRdb independently ran MiXCR on the 5' RACE reads; one entry per CDR3 protein. This sample has 150,000 to 200,000 distinct CDR3 sequences; about 32% occur once, and the top ten carry approximately 5.9%. The sample was synovial fluid, either unsorted or a sorted T cell fraction (not recorded which). These receptors were obtained from a male donor with ankylosing spondylitis.

This chain uses TRBV15 with TRBJ2-5; 14 nucleotides agree with TRBD2. The V segment lost 1 base and the J segment 4 bases; nucleotides outside the gene matches: 5. The CDR3 contains 17 residues. Germline V gene sequence: CDR1 LNHNV, CDR2 YYDKDF (reference sequence). In nucleotides, the CDR3 is TGTGCCACCAGCAGAGTGTCGACTAGCGGGAGGGCAGAGACCCAGTACTTC. Protein: CATSRVSTSGRAETQYF.

This clonotype was detected many times. The V call is TRBV12-3 or TRBV12-4, the J call TRBJ2-2; D remains ambiguous. The CDR3 sequence is 14 residues long. Trimming cost V 6 bases and J 4 bases, with 12 bases left between them. DNA of the CDR3: TGTGCCAGCAGCCTTATCCTGGGCACCGGGGAGCTGTTTTTT. Its protein product is CASSLILGTGELFF.

This chain connects TRBV7-3 to TRBJ2-2; 9 nucleotides align to TRBD1. The CDR3 is made up of 18 amino acids. The germline V gene encodes CDR1 SGHTA and CDR2 FQGTGA. Unmatched junction bases numbered 10, after V lost 5 bases and J lost 0 bases. This chain's CDR3 is CASSTNTGGWANTGELFF. CDR3 coding DNA: TGTGCCAGCAGCACAAATACAGGGGGCTGGGCGAACACCGGGGAGCTGTTTTTT.

V gene TRBV24-1 combines with J gene TRBJ1-5; maybe TRBD1 (5 bases). There are 15 residues in the CDR3. The V gene lost 12 bases and the J gene lost 0 bases, with 17 bases spanning the gap. Germline V gene data show CDR1 as KGHDR and CDR2 as SFDVKD. The CDR3: CAAQGRGRSNQPQHF. DNA of the CDR3: TGTGCCGCTCAGGGTAGGGGTCGTAGCAATCAGCCCCAGCATTTT.

V and J are TRBV7-3 and TRBJ2-1; 9 bases fit TRBD2. CDR3 length equals 16 residues. The junction had 6 bases not matched to a gene; V was cut back by 4 bases and J by 2 bases. Germline CDR1 SGHTA, CDR2 FQGTGA. This chain's CDR3 is CASSSLSGGPYNEQFF. The CDR3 bases are TGTGCCAGCAGCTCCCTCAGCGGGGGGCCCTACAATGAGCAGTTCTTC.

In its sample, this clonotype was seen a few times. V and J are TRBV12-3 or TRBV12-4 and TRBJ2-1; tentatively, D is TRBD1 or TRBD2 (5 bases each). The ends were cut back, 6 bases at V and 5 bases at J, with 14 bases in the middle. The CDR3 totals 14 residues. DNA for the CDR3: TGTGCCAGCAGCCCGAGGGGTCCCAACAATGAGCAGTTCTTC. It specifies CASSPRGPNNEQFF.

This clonotype was seen a handful of times. This chain connects TRBV6-1 to TRBJ2-2; 7 bases are shared with TRBD2. Trimming at V came to 2 bases and at J to 1 base, leaving 4 bases not matched to a gene. The CDR3 loop spans 16 amino acids. Per germline, CDR1 MNHNS and CDR2 SASEGT. The CDR3 DNA reads as TGTGCCAGCAGTGAAAGGCAGCGGGAGAACACCGGGGAGCTGTTTTTT. Protein product: CASSERQRENTGELFF.

The chain is built from TRBV20-1 and TRBJ2-1; a possible D gene is TRBD2 (5 bases). The CDR3 is made up of 14 amino acids. With 1 base removed from V and 6 bases from J, the gap between germline ends came to 13 bases. CDR1 is DFQATT, CDR2 SNEGSKA, per germline (reference sequence). Written as DNA, the CDR3 is TGCAGTGCTAGAGTAAACTCACGGGGCAATGAGCAGTTCTTC. Its translation is CSARVNSRGNEQFF.

This clonotype has just a few counts. This sequence joins TRBV20-1 and TRBJ1-5, with D possibly TRBD1 on 6 matching bases. Germline CDR1 and CDR2: DFQATT and SNEGSKA (reference sequence). V was cut by 3 bases and J by 1 base, with 13 bases left in between. The CDR3 has 15 residues. CDR3 loop: CSASPRTGSNQPQHF. CDR3 nucleotide sequence: TGCAGTGCTAGCCCACGTACAGGGAGCAATCAGCCCCAGCATTTT.

In its sample, this clonotype was seen a few times. V is TRBV7-8 and J is TRBJ2-3, with 11 bases identical to TRBD2. With V trimmed by 4 bases and J by 5 bases, 5 bases remained unmatched. This CDR3 is built from 15 residues. The germline CDR1 and CDR2 sequences are SGHVS and FQNEAQ. The CDR3 here is CASSSNGLAGDTQYF. In DNA form, the CDR3 reads TGTGCCAGCAGCTCAAATGGACTAGCGGGAGATACGCAGTATTTT. Full variable domain (remainder filled in from reference TRBV7-8 and TRBJ2-3): GAGVSQSPRYKVAKRGQDVALRCDPISGHVSLFWYQQALGQGPEFLTYFQNEAQLDKSGLPSDRFFAERPEGSVSTLKIQRTQQEDSAVYLCASSSNGLAGDTQYFGPGTRLTVL.

This clonotype was seen only a few times. V usage is TRBV28 and J usage is TRBJ1-4; D unclear. V lost 9 bases to trimming and J lost 7 bases, with 15 bases between them. In germline, CDR1 is MDHEN, CDR2 SYDVKM. The CDR3 has 13 amino acids. The CDR3 sequence is CASGEVGREKLFF. The CDR3 nucleotides are TGTGCCAGTGGTGAGGTAGGACGTGAAAAACTGTTTTTT.

The rearrangement uses TRBV12-3 or TRBV12-4 and TRBJ2-7; D is ambiguous. The CDR3 has 13 residues. Trimming cost V 1 base and J 2 bases, with 6 bases left between them. CDR3 in amino acids: CASSLEPTYEQYF. CDR3 DNA sequence: TGTGCCAGCAGTTTAGAACCGACCTACGAGCAGTACTTC.

This clonotype has only a few counts. The chain uses TRBV12-3 or TRBV12-4 and TRBJ1-1; no firm D call. Trimming removed 5 bases at V and 4 bases at J, with 14 bases between. The CDR3 spans 14 residues. CDR3 amino acids: CASSAGAWGTEAFF. The CDR3 nucleotides are TGTGCCAGCAGTGCGGGAGCTTGGGGCACTGAAGCTTTCTTT.

This clonotype showed up just a few times. The rearrangement uses TRBV11-1 and TRBJ2-3; D remains unclear. The CDR3 is made up of 12 amino acids. Germline-derived CDR1 and CDR2 are SGHAT and FQDESV (reference sequence). Trimming cost V 6 bases and J 2 bases, with 6 bases left between them. The CDR3 protein is CASSQATDTQYF. In DNA, the CDR3 is TGTGCCAGCAGTCAAGCCACAGATACGCAGTATTTT.

The rearrangement uses TRBV27 and TRBJ2-3, with D perhaps assigned TRBD1 or TRBD2 (5 bases each). The CDR3 contains 13 residues. V was pared by 7 bases and J by 2 bases, with 10 bases between. The germline CDR1 and CDR2 sequences are MNHEY and SMNVEV (reference sequence). CDR3 amino acids: CASKSGATDTQYF. The CDR3 DNA reads as TGTGCCAGCAAATCCGGGGCCACAGATACGCAGTATTTT.

The chain uses TRBV4-2 and TRBJ1-6; D unclear. CDR3 length equals 16 residues. Trimming took 0 bases from V and 4 from J, leaving 10 bases between them. Germline loops: CDR1 LGHNA, CDR2 YNFKEQ. CDR3 in amino acids: CASSQDPVAYNSPLHF. The CDR3 coding sequence is TGTGCCAGCAGCCAAGACCCGGTGGCGTATAATTCACCCCTCCACTTT.

This clonotype was observed a handful of times. The chain couples TRBV29-1 to TRBJ2-1; D may be TRBD1 (5 bases). Germline CDR1 is SQVTM and CDR2 is ANQGSEA. The CDR3 is 15 residues long. Trimming removed 7 bases at V and 0 bases at J, with 16 bases between. This CDR3 reads CSAGWGGDSYNEQFF. In nucleotides, the CDR3 is TGCAGCGCCGGTTGGGGCGGTGACTCCTACAATGAGCAGTTCTTC.

The CDR3 sequence is CASRGDRGGYEQYF. As DNA, the CDR3 is TGTGCCAGCAGGGGAGACAGGGGGGGGTACGAGCAGTACTTC. The V call is TRBV27, the J call TRBJ2-7; 9 bases are shared with TRBD1. CDR1 MNHEY and CDR2 SMNVEV come from the germline V gene (reference sequence). The V and J ends lost 6 bases and 4 bases, in that order; junction bases with no gene match: 7. The CDR3 spans 14 residues.

The chain uses TRBV12-3 or TRBV12-4 and TRBJ1-6; no definite D call. This CDR3 is 16 amino acids long. V was clipped by 3 bases and J by 5 bases, with 14 bases between them. DNA for the CDR3: TGTGCCAGCAGTTTTGGGCAGAGTTTCGATAATTCACCCCTCCACTTT. Its protein is CASSFGQSFDNSPLHF.

The CDR3 loop reads CSATTSGLRPDTQYF. The DNA of the CDR3 is TGCAGTGCTACTACTAGCGGTCTGAGACCAGATACGCAGTATTTT. V is TRBV20-1 and J is TRBJ2-3; 8 positions match TRBD2. The trim removed 4 bases at V and 4 bases at J, leaving 10 bases unmatched. This CDR3 has 15 amino acids. Germline V gene sequence: CDR1 DFQATT, CDR2 SNEGSKA (reference sequence).

For the CDR3, the DNA is TGTGCCAGCAGCCAGGGAAAGGACTGGAACACTGAAGCTTTCTTT. Translation gives CASSQGKDWNTEAFF. J is TRBJ1-1 and V is TRBV4-2; D not certain. The CDR3 runs 15 residues. With 3 bases removed from V and 1 base from J, the gap between germline ends came to 12 bases. Germline lookup yields CDR1 LGHNA and CDR2 YNFKEQ.

This clonotype has more than one count but fewer than ten. The chain links TRBV5-1 to TRBJ2-1; TRBD1 aligns across 7 bases. V was clipped by 3 bases and J by 8 bases; unmatched bases: 8. In germline, CDR1 is SGHRS, CDR2 YFSETQ. This CDR3 has 14 residues. CDR3 DNA sequence: TGCGCCAGCAGCTCGGACAGGCCAAACGATGAGCAGTTCTTC. Residues: CASSSDRPNDEQFF. The full variable domain, in which reference TRBV5-1 and TRBJ2-1 provide the parts outside the CDR3, is KAGVTQTPRYLIKTRGQQVTLSCSPISGHRSVSWYQQTPGQGLQFLFEYFSETQRNKGNFPGRFSGRQFSNSRSEMNVSTLELGDSALYLCASSSDRPNDEQFFGPGTRLTVL.

The V and J genes are TRBV20-1 and TRBJ2-7; the D is unclear. The CDR3 spans 12 residues. V was clipped by 7 bases and J by 2 bases, with 12 bases between them. From germline, CDR1 is DFQATT and CDR2 SNEGSKA (reference sequence). CDR3 amino acids: CSGQRSAYEQYF. As DNA, the CDR3 is TGCAGTGGTCAGCGCTCTGCCTACGAGCAGTACTTC.